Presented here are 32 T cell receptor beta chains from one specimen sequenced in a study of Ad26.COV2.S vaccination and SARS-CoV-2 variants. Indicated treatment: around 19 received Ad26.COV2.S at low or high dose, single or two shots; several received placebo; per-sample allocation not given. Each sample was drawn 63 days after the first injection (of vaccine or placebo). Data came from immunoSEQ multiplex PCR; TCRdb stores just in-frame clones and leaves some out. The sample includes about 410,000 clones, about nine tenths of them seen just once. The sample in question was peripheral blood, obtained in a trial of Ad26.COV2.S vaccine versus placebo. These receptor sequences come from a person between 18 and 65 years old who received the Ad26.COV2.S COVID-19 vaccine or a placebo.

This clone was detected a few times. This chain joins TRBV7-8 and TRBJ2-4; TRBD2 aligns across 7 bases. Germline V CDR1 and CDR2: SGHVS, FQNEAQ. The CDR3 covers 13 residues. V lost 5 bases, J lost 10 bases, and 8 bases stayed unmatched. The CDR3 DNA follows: TGTGCCAGCAGCCGTCGACTAGCAAGTATTCAGTACTTC. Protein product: CASSRRLASIQYF.

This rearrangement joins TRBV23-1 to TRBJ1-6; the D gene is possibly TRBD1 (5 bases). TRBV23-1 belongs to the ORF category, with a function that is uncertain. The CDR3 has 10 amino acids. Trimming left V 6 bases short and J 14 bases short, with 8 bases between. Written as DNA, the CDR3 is TGCGCCAGCAGCAGGGTAACCCTCCACTTT. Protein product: CASSRVTLHF.

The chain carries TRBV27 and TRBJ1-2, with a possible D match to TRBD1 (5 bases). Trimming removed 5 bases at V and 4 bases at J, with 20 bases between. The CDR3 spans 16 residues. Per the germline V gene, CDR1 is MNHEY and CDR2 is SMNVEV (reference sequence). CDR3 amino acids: CASSPGTAAFIYGYTF. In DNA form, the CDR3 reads TGTGCCAGCAGTCCCGGGACCGCCGCTTTCATCTATGGCTACACCTTC.

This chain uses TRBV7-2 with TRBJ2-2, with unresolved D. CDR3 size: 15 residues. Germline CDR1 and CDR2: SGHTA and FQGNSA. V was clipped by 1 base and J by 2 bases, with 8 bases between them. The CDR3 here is CASSLVSSNTGELFF. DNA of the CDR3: TGTGCCAGCAGCTTAGTGAGCAGCAACACCGGGGAGCTGTTTTTT.

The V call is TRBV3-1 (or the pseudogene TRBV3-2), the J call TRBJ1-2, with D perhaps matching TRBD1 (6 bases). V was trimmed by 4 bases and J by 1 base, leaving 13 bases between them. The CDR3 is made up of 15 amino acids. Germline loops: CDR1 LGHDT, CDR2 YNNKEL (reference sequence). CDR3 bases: TGTGCCAGCAGCCTTGGGACAACCAATAACTATGGCTACACCTTC. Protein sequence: CASSLGTTNNYGYTF.

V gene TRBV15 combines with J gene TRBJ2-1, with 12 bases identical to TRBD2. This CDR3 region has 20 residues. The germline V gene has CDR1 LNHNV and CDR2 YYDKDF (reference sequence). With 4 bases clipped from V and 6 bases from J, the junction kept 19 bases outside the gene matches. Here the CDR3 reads CATSTLEMGFGLAGLNEQFF. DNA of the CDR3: TGTGCCACCAGCACCTTAGAGATGGGCTTTGGACTAGCGGGGCTCAATGAGCAGTTCTTC. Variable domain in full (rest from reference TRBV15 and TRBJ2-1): DAMVIQNPRYQVTQFGKPVTLSCSQTLNHNVMYWYQQKSSQAPKLLFHYYDKDFNNEADTPDNFQSRRPNTSFCFLDIRSPGLGDTAMYLCATSTLEMGFGLAGLNEQFFGPGTRLTVL.

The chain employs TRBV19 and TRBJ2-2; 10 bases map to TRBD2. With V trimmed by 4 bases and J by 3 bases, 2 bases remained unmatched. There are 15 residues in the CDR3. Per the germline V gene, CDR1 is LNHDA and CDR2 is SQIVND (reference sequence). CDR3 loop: CASSSLAGDTGELFF. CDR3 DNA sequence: TGTGCCAGTAGTAGCCTAGCGGGGGACACCGGGGAGCTGTTTTTT.

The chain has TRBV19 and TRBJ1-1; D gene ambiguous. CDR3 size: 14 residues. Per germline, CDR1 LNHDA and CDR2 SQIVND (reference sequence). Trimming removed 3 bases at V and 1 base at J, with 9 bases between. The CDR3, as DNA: TGTGCCAGTAGTATCTTACATAAGAACACTGAAGCTTTCTTT. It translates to CASSILHKNTEAFF.

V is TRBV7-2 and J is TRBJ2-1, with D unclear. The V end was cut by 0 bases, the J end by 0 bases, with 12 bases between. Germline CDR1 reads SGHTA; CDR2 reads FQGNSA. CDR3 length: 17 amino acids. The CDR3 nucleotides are TGTGCCAGCAGCTTAGCGCTGGCAGCAAGCTCCTACAATGAGCAGTTCTTC. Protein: CASSLALAASSYNEQFF.

The CDR3 loop reads CASSVHGLQGRAFF. CDR3 bases: TGTGCCAGCAGCGTCCACGGCCTACAGGGCAGAGCTTTCTTT. This chain uses TRBV7-9 with TRBJ1-1; a possible D gene is TRBD1 (6 bases). V was trimmed by 5 bases and J by 10 bases, leaving 20 bases between them. This CDR3 is 14 amino acids long. Germline V gene data show CDR1 as SEHNR and CDR2 as FQNEAQ (reference sequence).

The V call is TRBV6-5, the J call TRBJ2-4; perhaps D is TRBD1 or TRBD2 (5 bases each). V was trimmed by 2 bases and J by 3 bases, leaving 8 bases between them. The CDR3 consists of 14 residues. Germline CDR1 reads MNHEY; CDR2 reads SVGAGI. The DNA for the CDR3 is TGTGCCAGCAGTTACGGGGGAGTCAAAAACATTCAGTACTTC. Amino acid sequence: CASSYGGVKNIQYF.

The CDR3 DNA is TGTGCCATCGGGGGGTTAGGTGGCTACACCTTC. Its protein is CAIGGLGGYTF. The chain combines TRBV10-3 with TRBJ1-2; D is perhaps TRBD1 (5 bases). Deletions cut 8 bases from V and 7 bases from J, with 11 bases between. The CDR3 runs 11 residues. Germline V CDR1 and CDR2: ENHRY, SYGVKD.

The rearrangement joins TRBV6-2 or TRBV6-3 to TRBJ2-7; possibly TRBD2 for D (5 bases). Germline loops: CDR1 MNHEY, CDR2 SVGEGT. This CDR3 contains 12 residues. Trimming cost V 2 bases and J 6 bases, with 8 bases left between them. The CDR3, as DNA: TGTGCCAGCAGTTACAGCGGTGGCGAGCAGTACTTC. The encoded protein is CASSYSGGEQYF.

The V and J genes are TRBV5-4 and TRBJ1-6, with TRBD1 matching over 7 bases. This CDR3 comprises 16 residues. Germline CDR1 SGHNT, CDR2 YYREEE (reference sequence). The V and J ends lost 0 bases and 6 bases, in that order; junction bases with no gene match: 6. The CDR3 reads CASSLVRPGGNSPLHF. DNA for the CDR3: TGTGCCAGCAGCTTGGTCCGGCCAGGGGGTAATTCACCCCTCCACTTT.

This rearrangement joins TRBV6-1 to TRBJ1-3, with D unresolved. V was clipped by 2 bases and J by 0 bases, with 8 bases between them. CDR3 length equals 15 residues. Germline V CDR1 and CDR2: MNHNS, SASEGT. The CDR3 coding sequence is TGTGCCAGCAGTGAATTTATAGTCTCTGGAAACACCATATATTTT. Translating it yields CASSEFIVSGNTIYF.

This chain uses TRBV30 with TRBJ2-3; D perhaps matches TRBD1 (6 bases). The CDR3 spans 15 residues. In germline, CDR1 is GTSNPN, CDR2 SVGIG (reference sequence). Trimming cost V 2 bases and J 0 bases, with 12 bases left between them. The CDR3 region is CAWSPTGSSTDTQYF. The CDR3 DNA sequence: TGTGCCTGGAGTCCCACAGGGAGTAGCACAGATACGCAGTATTTT.

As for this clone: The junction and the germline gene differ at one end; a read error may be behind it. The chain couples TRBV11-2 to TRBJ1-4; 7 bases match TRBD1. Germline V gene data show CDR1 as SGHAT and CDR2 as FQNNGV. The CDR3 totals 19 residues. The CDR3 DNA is TGTGCCAGCACCTTATATGGGGTCGGAACGGGACAGATAATTGAAAAACTGTTTTTT. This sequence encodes CASTLYGVGTGQIIEKLFF. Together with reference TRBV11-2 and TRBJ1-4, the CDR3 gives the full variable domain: EAGVAQSPRYKIIEKRQSVAFWCNPISGHATLYWYQQILGQGPKLLIQFQNNGVVDDSQLPKDRFSAERLKGVDSTLKIQPAKLEDSAVYLCASTLYGVGTGQIIEKLFFGSGTQLSVL.

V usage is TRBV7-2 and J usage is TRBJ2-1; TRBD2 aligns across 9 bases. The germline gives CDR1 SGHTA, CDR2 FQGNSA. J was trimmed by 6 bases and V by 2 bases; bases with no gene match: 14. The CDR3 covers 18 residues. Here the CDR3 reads CASSLRVGLAGGRNEQFF. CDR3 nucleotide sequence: TGTGCCAGCAGCTTAAGGGTCGGGTTGGCGGGGGGGCGCAATGAGCAGTTCTTC.

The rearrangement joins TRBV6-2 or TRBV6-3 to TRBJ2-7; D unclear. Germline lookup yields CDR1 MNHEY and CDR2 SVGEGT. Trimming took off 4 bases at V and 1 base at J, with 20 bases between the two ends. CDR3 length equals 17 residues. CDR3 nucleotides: TGTGCCAGCAGTTTCCCGCCAGGCCCAGCCTCTTCCTACGAGCAGTACTTC. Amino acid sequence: CASSFPPGPASSYEQYF.

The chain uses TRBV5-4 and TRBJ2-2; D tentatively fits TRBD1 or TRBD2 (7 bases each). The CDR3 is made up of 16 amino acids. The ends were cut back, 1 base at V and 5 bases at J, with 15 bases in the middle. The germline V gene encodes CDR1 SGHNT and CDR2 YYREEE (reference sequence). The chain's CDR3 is CASSLPTGRGTGELFF. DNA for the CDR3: TGTGCCAGCAGCTTGCCGACAGGGAGGGGAACCGGGGAGCTGTTTTTT.

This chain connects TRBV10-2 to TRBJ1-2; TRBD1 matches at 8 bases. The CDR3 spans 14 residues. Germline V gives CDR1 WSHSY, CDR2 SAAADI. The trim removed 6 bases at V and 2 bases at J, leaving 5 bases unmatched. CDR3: CASSAGGANYGYTF. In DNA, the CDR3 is TGCGCCAGCAGCGCAGGGGGCGCCAACTATGGCTACACCTTC.

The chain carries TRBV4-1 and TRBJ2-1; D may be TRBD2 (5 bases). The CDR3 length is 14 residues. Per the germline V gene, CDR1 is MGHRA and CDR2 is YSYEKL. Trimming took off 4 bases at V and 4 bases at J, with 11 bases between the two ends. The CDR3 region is CASSRNTGYNEQFF. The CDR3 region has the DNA TGCGCCAGCAGCCGGAACACGGGGTACAATGAGCAGTTCTTC.

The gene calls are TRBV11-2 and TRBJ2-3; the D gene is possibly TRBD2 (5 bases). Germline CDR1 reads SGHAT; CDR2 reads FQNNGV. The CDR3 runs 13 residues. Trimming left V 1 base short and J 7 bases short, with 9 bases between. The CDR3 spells CASSLGLANTQYF. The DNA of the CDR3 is TGTGCCAGCAGCTTAGGTCTAGCTAATACGCAGTATTTT.

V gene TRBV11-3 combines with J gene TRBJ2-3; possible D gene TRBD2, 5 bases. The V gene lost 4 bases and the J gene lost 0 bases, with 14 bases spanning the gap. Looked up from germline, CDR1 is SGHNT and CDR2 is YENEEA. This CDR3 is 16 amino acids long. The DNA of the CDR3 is TGTGCCAGCAGCTGGACCTTTGGCGGGAGCACAGATACGCAGTATTTT. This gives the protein CASSWTFGGSTDTQYF.

CDR3 bases: TGTGCCAGTAGTTCCAGGAACCGGGACAGGGGCGGTGGCTACACCTTC. Translating it yields CASSSRNRDRGGGYTF. V usage is TRBV19 and J usage is TRBJ1-2, with 10 bases aligning to TRBD1. V shed 5 bases and J 7 bases; nucleotides not matched to a gene: 13. CDR1 and CDR2 from the germline V gene are LNHDA and SQIVND (reference sequence). CDR3 size: 16 residues.

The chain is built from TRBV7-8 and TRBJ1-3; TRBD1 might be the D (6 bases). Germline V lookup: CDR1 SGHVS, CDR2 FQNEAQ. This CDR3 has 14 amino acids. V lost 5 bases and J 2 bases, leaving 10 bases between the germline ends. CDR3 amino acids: CASSRGGTGNTIYF. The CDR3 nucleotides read TGTGCCAGCAGCCGAGGGGGGACTGGAAACACCATATATTTT.

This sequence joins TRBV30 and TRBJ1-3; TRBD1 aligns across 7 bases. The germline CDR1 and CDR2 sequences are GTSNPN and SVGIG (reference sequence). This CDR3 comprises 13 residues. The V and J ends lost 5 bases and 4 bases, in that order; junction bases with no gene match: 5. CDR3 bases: TGTGCCTGGGACAGGGATCCCGGAAACACCATATATTTT. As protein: CAWDRDPGNTIYF.

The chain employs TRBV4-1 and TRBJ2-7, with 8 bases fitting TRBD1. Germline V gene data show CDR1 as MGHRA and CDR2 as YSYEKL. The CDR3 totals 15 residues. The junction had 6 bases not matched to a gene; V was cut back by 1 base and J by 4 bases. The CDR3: CASSQVMDRAYEQYF. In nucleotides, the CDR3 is TGCGCCAGCAGCCAAGTTATGGACAGGGCTTACGAGCAGTACTTC.

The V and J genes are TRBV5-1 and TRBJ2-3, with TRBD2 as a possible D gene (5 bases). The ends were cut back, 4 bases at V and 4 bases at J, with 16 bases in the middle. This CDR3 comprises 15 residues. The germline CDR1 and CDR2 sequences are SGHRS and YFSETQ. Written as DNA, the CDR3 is TGCGCCAGCAGCGCGCGGACTTCCGCAGCAGATACGCAGTATTTT. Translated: CASSARTSAADTQYF.

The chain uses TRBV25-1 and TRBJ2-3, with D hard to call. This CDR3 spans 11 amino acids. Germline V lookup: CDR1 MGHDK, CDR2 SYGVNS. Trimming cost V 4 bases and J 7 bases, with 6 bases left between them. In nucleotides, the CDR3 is TGTGCCAGCAGTGCCGGGCATACGCAGTATTTT. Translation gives CASSAGHTQYF.

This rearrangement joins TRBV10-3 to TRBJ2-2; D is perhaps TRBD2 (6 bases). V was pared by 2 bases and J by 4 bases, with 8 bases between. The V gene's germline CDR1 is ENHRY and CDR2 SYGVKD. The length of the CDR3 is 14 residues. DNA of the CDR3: TGTGCCATCAGTGAGCTGGGAGGCACCGGGGAGCTGTTTTTT. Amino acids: CAISELGGTGELFF.

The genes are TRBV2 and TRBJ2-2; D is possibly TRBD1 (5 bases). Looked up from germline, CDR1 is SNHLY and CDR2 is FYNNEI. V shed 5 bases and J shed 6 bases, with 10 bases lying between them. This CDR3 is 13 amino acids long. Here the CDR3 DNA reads TGTGCCAGCAGTCCAGGACACCCCGGGGAGCTGTTTTTT. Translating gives CASSPGHPGELFF.